This T cell receptor beta chain was sequenced in a study of beta chain features in type 1 diabetes. Study-wide findings and caveats: Shorter templates may be favored by PCR, equally so in patients and controls. Patients with Type 1 diabetes showed moderately but significantly shorter TCRB CDR3s in all four CD4+ subsets.

Isolated RNA was reverse transcribed in full, so expressed TCRB transcripts were sequenced. Assay used: immunoSEQ multiplex PCR; TCRdb lists only in-frame clones, some missing. The repertoire has more than 550,000 clones, 11% to 15% of them found once; the top ten carry 0.03% to 0.045%. This CDR3 region has 10 residues. Germline CDR1 and CDR2: SQVTM and ANQGSEA. Trimming removed 7 bases at V and 7 bases at J, with 11 bases between. Researchers reported sorting CD4+ naive, central memory, regulatory and stem cell-like memory cells via CD45RO/CCR7/CD25/CD127/CD95/CD27. The purity of all sorted populations exceeded 98%. This clone was seen more than once but under ten times. Its target is unknown.

Sequences were obtained from naive CD4+ T cells from blood. The chain has TRBV29-1 and TRBJ2-7, with D possibly being TRBD2 (5 bases). This receptor was taken from a man aged 18 to 29 with type 1 diabetes. In DNA form, the CDR3 reads TGCAGCGCCGGTTCGGGGGAGCAGTACTTC. Its translation is CSAGSGEQYF.